The 29 T cell receptor beta chains given below trace back to one sample, sequenced in a study of beta chain features in type 1 diabetes. cDNA synthesis used the whole RNA isolate, giving expressed TCRB sequences. The data were produced by immunoSEQ multiplex PCR, yet TCRdb's version contains in-frame clones alone and is incomplete. The sample has about half a million clones; 25% to 35% are singletons. The sample comprised naive CD4+ T cells from blood. These receptors came from a man younger than 30 in good health.

The V and J genes are TRBV30 and TRBJ2-7, with 12 bases matching TRBD2. The CDR3 is made up of 15 amino acids. V trimming: 0 bases; J trimming: 6 bases; junction bases outside the gene matches: 6. Germline CDR1 is GTSNPN and CDR2 is SVGIG (reference sequence). CDR3 protein: CAWSVRLAGDSEQYF. The CDR3 nucleotides read TGTGCCTGGAGTGTACGACTAGCGGGAGACTCCGAGCAGTACTTC. The full variable domain, in which reference TRBV30 and TRBJ2-7 provide the parts outside the CDR3, is SQTIHQWPATLVQPVGSPLSLECTVEGTSNPNLYWYRQAAGRGLQLLFYSVGIGQISSEVPQNLSASRPQDRQFILSSKKLLLSDSGFYLCAWSVRLAGDSEQYFGPGTRLTVT.

This clone was seen a handful of times. This sequence joins TRBV29-1 and TRBJ2-7; 10 nucleotides agree with TRBD1. The CDR3 length is 15 residues. CDR1 SQVTM and CDR2 ANQGSEA come from the germline V gene. Germline trimming cut 2 bases from V and 2 bases from J; bases unmatched to any gene: 6. CDR3 sequence reads: CSVEPGQGTPYEQYF. The CDR3 DNA is TGCAGCGTTGAACCGGGACAGGGGACCCCCTACGAGCAGTACTTC.

The chain is built from TRBV7-8 and TRBJ2-6; D is ambiguous. CDR3 length equals 14 residues. Trimming stripped 4 bases from V and 2 bases from J, with 6 bases between. CDR1 and CDR2 from the germline V gene are SGHVS and FQNEAQ. This CDR3 is CASSSRPGANVLTF. CDR3 DNA sequence: TGTGCCAGCAGCTCCCGGCCTGGGGCCAACGTCCTGACTTTC.

The chain has TRBV29-1 and TRBJ1-1; possibly TRBD1 for D (6 bases). There are 14 residues in the CDR3. The ends were cut back, 3 bases at V and 4 bases at J, with 15 bases in the middle. From germline, CDR1 is SQVTM and CDR2 ANQGSEA. The CDR3 DNA reads as TGCAGCGTTGATGGGCAGGGGCCTCGCACTGAAGCTTTCTTT. Residues: CSVDGQGPRTEAFF.

Worth noting for this clone: The junction and the germline gene differ at one end; a read error may be behind it. The J gene is TRBJ1-2, the V gene TRBV30; D not resolved. In germline, CDR1 is GTSNPN, CDR2 SVGIG (reference sequence). This CDR3 contains 15 residues. Here the CDR3 DNA reads TGTGCCTGGAGTGTTCGGCGGGAGTACAACTATGGCTGCACCTTC. Its protein is CAWSVRREYNYGCTF. Filled out from reference TRBV30 and TRBJ1-2, the complete variable domain reads SQTIHQWPATLVQPVGSPLSLECTVEGTSNPNLYWYRQAAGRGLQLLFYSVGIGQISSEVPQNLSASRPQDRQFILSSKKLLLSDSGFYLCAWSVRREYNYGCTFGSGTRLTVV.

This clone was counted only a few times. This chain uses TRBV7-9 with TRBJ2-1; 7 bases line up with TRBD2. The CDR3 is made up of 14 amino acids. V was pared by 5 bases and J by 8 bases, with 9 bases of the junction left unmatched. Germline V gene data show CDR1 as SEHNR and CDR2 as FQNEAQ (reference sequence). The chain's CDR3 is CASSRRAGVDEQFF. The DNA for the CDR3 is TGTGCCAGCAGCCGTCGGGCGGGAGTCGATGAGCAGTTCTTC. The entire variable domain, with the rest obtained from reference TRBV7-9 and TRBJ2-1, is as follows: DTGVSQNPRHKITKRGQNVTFRCDPISEHNRLYWYRQTLGQGPEFLTYFQNEAQLEKSRLLSDRFSAERPKGSFSTLEIQRTEQGDSAMYLCASSRRAGVDEQFFGPGTRLTVL.

V and J are TRBV14 and TRBJ2-3; 7 nucleotides align to TRBD2. V shed 1 base, J shed 4 bases, and the junction held 5 bases outside the gene matches. Per the germline V gene, CDR1 is SGHDN and CDR2 is FVKESK. This CDR3 is 15 amino acids long. Here the CDR3 reads CASSQVGGGPDTQYF. CDR3 coding DNA: TGTGCCAGCAGCCAAGTTGGGGGAGGGCCAGATACGCAGTATTTT.

CDR3 region: CASTQGYNEQFF. The CDR3 coding sequence is TGTGCCAGCACCCAGGGGTACAATGAGCAGTTCTTC. The V call is TRBV2, the J call TRBJ2-1, with D tentatively TRBD1 (6 bases). CDR1 and CDR2 (germline): SNHLY, FYNNEI. V was cut by 7 bases and J by 4 bases, with 8 bases left in between. The CDR3 consists of 12 residues.

The chain recombines TRBV20-1 with TRBJ2-7, with D hard to call. The CDR3 is made up of 10 amino acids. The V gene's germline CDR1 is DFQATT and CDR2 SNEGSKA (reference sequence). V gave up 3 bases and J gave up 5 bases, with 5 bases separating them. CDR3: CSASWDEQYF. In nucleotides, the CDR3 is TGCAGTGCTAGCTGGGACGAGCAGTACTTC.

The J gene is TRBJ2-2, the V gene TRBV10-3; TRBD1 aligns across 9 bases. Germline loops: CDR1 ENHRY, CDR2 SYGVKD. The length of the CDR3 is 15 residues. The trim removed 5 bases at V and 1 base at J, leaving 2 bases unmatched. CDR3 in amino acids: CAISSTGGNTGELFF. The CDR3 DNA reads TGTGCCATCAGTTCGACAGGGGGGAACACCGGGGAGCTGTTTTTT.

The V and J genes are TRBV18 and TRBJ2-3; D is possibly TRBD2 (6 bases). Germline assignment: CDR1 KGHSH and CDR2 LQKENI. The CDR3 contains 16 residues. Trimming removed 1 base from V and 0 bases from J, with 11 bases in between. The CDR3 DNA follows: TGTGCCAGCTCACCACTTTCCGGGACTAGCACAGATACGCAGTATTTT. Translated: CASSPLSGTSTDTQYF.

This chain uses TRBV14 with TRBJ2-5; weak D call: TRBD2 (6 bases). V was cut by 5 bases and J by 0 bases, with 13 bases left in between. The CDR3 spans 15 residues. Germline-derived CDR1 and CDR2 are SGHDN and FVKESK. The CDR3 here is CASSARDWYQETQYF. CDR3 nucleotides: TGTGCCAGCAGCGCCCGGGACTGGTACCAAGAGACCCAGTACTTC. The whole variable domain, remainder taken from reference TRBV14 and TRBJ2-5, is EAGVTQFPSHSVIEKGQTVTLRCDPISGHDNLYWYRRVMGKEIKFLLHFVKESKQDESGMPNNRFLAERTGGTYSTLKVQPAELEDSGVYFCASSARDWYQETQYFGPGTRLLVL.

Here the CDR3 reads CASSGLAGVTYEQYF. CDR3 in DNA: TGTGCCAGCAGTGGACTAGCGGGAGTAACCTACGAGCAGTACTTC. This rearrangement joins TRBV7-8 to TRBJ2-7; 13 nucleotides align to TRBD2. This CDR3 comprises 15 residues. Germline CDR1 is SGHVS and CDR2 is FQNEAQ. Trimming cost V 6 bases and J 2 bases; bases outside gene matches: 4.

The V and J genes are TRBV9 and TRBJ2-5, with a possible D match to TRBD1 (6 bases). The CDR3 is 13 residues long. Trimming stripped 5 bases from V and 4 bases from J, with 12 bases between. Germline assignment: CDR1 SGDLS and CDR2 YYNGEE. The CDR3 bases are TGTGCCAGCAGTCAGGGGATTTTAGAGACCCAGTACTTC. As protein: CASSQGILETQYF.

This chain connects TRBV7-2 to TRBJ2-7, with D unresolved. V was trimmed by 1 base and J by 2 bases, leaving 12 bases between them. Germline CDR1 reads SGHTA; CDR2 reads FQGNSA. The CDR3 extends over 15 amino acids. The CDR3: CASSLVAQMPYEQYF. The CDR3 bases are TGTGCCAGCAGCTTAGTGGCCCAGATGCCCTACGAGCAGTACTTC.

The chain uses TRBV5-1 and TRBJ2-3; no firm D call. The V gene lost 2 bases and the J gene lost 1 base, with 8 bases spanning the gap. This CDR3 is 14 amino acids long. Germline CDR1 is SGHRS and CDR2 is YFSETQ. For the CDR3, the DNA is TGCGCCAGCAGCTTCGGACGGGGCACAGATACGCAGTATTTT. As protein: CASSFGRGTDTQYF.

The DNA of the CDR3 is TGTGCCAGCAGCTTACCCGTCGGGAGGGAGTACTTC. It specifies CASSLPVGREYF. The J gene is TRBJ2-5, the V gene TRBV7-9; the match to TRBD2 covers 8 bases. The CDR3 loop spans 12 amino acids. Trimming at V came to 2 bases and at J to 12 bases, leaving 5 bases not matched to a gene. The germline V gene has CDR1 SEHNR and CDR2 FQNEAQ (reference sequence).

This chain connects TRBV11-3 to TRBJ2-1; D is possibly TRBD2 (5 bases). V was trimmed by 5 bases and J by 0 bases, leaving 11 bases between them. From germline, CDR1 is SGHNT and CDR2 YENEEA. The length of the CDR3 is 15 residues. CDR3 loop: CASSLRTGSYNEQFF. The CDR3 bases are TGTGCCAGCAGCCTTAGGACTGGCTCCTACAATGAGCAGTTCTTC. The entire variable domain, with the rest obtained from reference TRBV11-3 and TRBJ2-1, is as follows: EAGVVQSPRYKIIEKKQPVAFWCNPISGHNTLYWYLQNLGQGPELLIRYENEEAVDDSQLPKDRFSAERLKGVDSTLKIQPAELGDSAVYLCASSLRTGSYNEQFFGPGTRLTVL.

This clone appeared a few times. The chain recombines TRBV19 with TRBJ2-1; no reliable D call. The CDR3 is 12 residues long. Trimming stripped 3 bases from V and 5 bases from J, with 5 bases between. In germline, CDR1 is LNHDA, CDR2 SQIVND (reference sequence). In DNA, the CDR3 is TGTGCCAGTAGTATTGAGAACAATGAGCAGTTCTTC. This codes for CASSIENNEQFF.

This chain joins TRBV28 and TRBJ2-7; 9 bases are shared with TRBD1. CDR3 length: 16 amino acids. The trim removed 4 bases at V and 3 bases at J, leaving 10 bases unmatched. Germline assignment: CDR1 MDHEN and CDR2 SYDVKM. CDR3 DNA: TGTGCCAGCAGTTCCCCCCAGGGACAGGGTTTCTACGAGCAGTACTTC. It encodes CASSSPQGQGFYEQYF.

The chain is built from TRBV4-3 and TRBJ2-1; 11 bases are a match to TRBD2. The CDR3 is made up of 17 amino acids. V shed 4 bases, J shed 2 bases, and the junction held 7 bases outside the gene matches. Germline V gene lookup returns CDR1 LGHNA and CDR2 YSLEER. The CDR3 DNA follows: TGCGCCAGCAGCCGCGAAATTAGCGGGAGGGCCTACAATGAGCAGTTCTTC. Protein: CASSREISGRAYNEQFF.

The gene calls are TRBV14 and TRBJ2-7; D is uncertain. Germline loops: CDR1 SGHDN, CDR2 FVKESK. The CDR3 extends over 13 amino acids. With 0 bases removed from V and 6 bases from J, the gap between germline ends came to 9 bases. Here the CDR3 DNA reads TGTGCCAGCAGCCAAGATCGCAGAGGCGAGCAGTACTTC. Translation: CASSQDRRGEQYF. The variable domain in full, completed from reference TRBV14 and TRBJ2-7, reads EAGVTQFPSHSVIEKGQTVTLRCDPISGHDNLYWYRRVMGKEIKFLLHFVKESKQDESGMPNNRFLAERTGGTYSTLKVQPAELEDSGVYFCASSQDRRGEQYFGPGTRLTVT.

The genes are TRBV1 and TRBJ2-1; TRBD2, the table's D call, was not compared with the DNA. TRBV1 is designated a pseudogene. This CDR3 comprises 12 residues. CDR3 DNA sequence: TGCACCAGCCCTACGCCGCACAATGAGCAGTTCTTC. Protein product: CTSPTPHNEQFF.

The CDR3 loop is CASTTTSGSVNEQFF. CDR3 in DNA: TGTGCCAGCACCACCACTAGCGGGAGTGTGAATGAGCAGTTCTTC. The rearrangement joins TRBV6-6 to TRBJ2-1; 11 bases agree with TRBD2. Germline V gives CDR1 MNHNY, CDR2 SVGAGI (reference sequence). The CDR3 totals 15 residues. V was clipped by 7 bases and J by 7 bases; unmatched bases: 9.

The rearrangement links TRBV30 to TRBJ1-5; 8 bases are shared with TRBD1. The CDR3 extends over 16 amino acids. Germline lookup yields CDR1 GTSNPN and CDR2 SVGIG (reference sequence). The V segment lost 5 bases and the J segment 0 bases; nucleotides outside the gene matches: 9. This chain's CDR3 is CAWGGQGIYSNQPQHF. DNA for the CDR3: TGTGCCTGGGGTGGACAGGGCATTTATAGCAATCAGCCCCAGCATTTT.

This clone was observed a handful of times. The chain recombines TRBV18 with TRBJ2-1; 14 nucleotides align to TRBD2. The CDR3 has 18 amino acids. Germline V gives CDR1 KGHSH, CDR2 LQKENI. Trimming removed 3 bases from V and 3 bases from J; junction bases left unmatched: 7. Here the CDR3 reads CASSPMGLAGVGYNEQFF. The DNA for the CDR3 is TGTGCCAGCTCACCGATGGGACTAGCGGGAGTGGGCTACAATGAGCAGTTCTTC.

The chain joins TRBV5-4 to TRBJ2-5; D is perhaps TRBD1 or TRBD2 (5 bases each). Trimming shortened V by 2 bases and J by 3 bases, and 14 bases separated the two germline ends. Germline V lookup: CDR1 SGHNT, CDR2 YYREEE (reference sequence). The length of the CDR3 is 15 residues. The CDR3 loop reads CASSFAGTYKETQYF. The CDR3 nucleotides read TGTGCCAGCAGCTTCGCCGGGACCTACAAAGAGACCCAGTACTTC.

V usage is TRBV30 and J usage is TRBJ2-1; D may be TRBD1 or TRBD2 (5 bases each). This CDR3 is 15 amino acids long. Germline CDR1 reads GTSNPN; CDR2 reads SVGIG (reference sequence). Between the trimmed V and J ends, which lost 3 bases and 4 bases, there was a span of 16 bases. The CDR3 spells CAWRPGSGRYNEQFF. CDR3 bases: TGTGCCTGGAGGCCAGGGAGCGGCCGGTACAATGAGCAGTTCTTC.

The chain couples TRBV15 to TRBJ2-7; D possibly uses TRBD1 or TRBD2 (6 bases each). This CDR3 has 16 amino acids. The germline V gene encodes CDR1 LNHNV and CDR2 YYDKDF (reference sequence). V lost 1 base, J lost 7 bases, and 20 bases lay in between. This CDR3 is CATSRVVGQLGREQYF. The CDR3 nucleotides read TGTGCCACCAGCAGAGTGGTAGGACAGCTCGGGAGAGAGCAGTACTTC.